This T cell receptor beta chain was identified in a study of Ad26.COV2.S vaccination and SARS-CoV-2 variants. Study-wide context: As a participant in COV1001, the donor was in the Ad26.COV2.S trial arm.

Documented treatment: roughly 20 received Ad26.COV2.S at low or high dose, single or two shots; 5 received placebo; per-sample allocation not given. Repertoires come from day 63 after the first vaccine or placebo injection. Assay: immunoSEQ multiplex PCR; the TCRdb copy retains only in-frame clones and omits some. The repertoire holds 200,000 to 300,000 clones, with around nine tenths as singletons. Deletions cut 0 bases from V and 6 bases from J, with 6 bases between. CDR1 and CDR2 from the germline V gene are MNHNY and SVGAGI (reference sequence). This CDR3 has 12 residues. Study findings and constraints: Considerable breadth of spike-specific CD8+ and CD4+ T cell responses has reportedly been documented following vaccination.

A remark on this clone: Its antigen is not known.

V gene TRBV6-6 combines with J gene TRBJ2-7; possibly TRBD1 for D (6 bases). The starting material was peripheral blood, obtained in a trial of Ad26.COV2.S vaccine versus placebo. The origin of this receptor is a person between 18 and 65 years old who received the Ad26.COV2.S COVID-19 vaccine or a placebo. CDR3 nucleotides: TGTGCCAGCAGTTACTCAGGGGGCGAGCAGTACGTC. The encoded protein is CASSYSGGEQYV.